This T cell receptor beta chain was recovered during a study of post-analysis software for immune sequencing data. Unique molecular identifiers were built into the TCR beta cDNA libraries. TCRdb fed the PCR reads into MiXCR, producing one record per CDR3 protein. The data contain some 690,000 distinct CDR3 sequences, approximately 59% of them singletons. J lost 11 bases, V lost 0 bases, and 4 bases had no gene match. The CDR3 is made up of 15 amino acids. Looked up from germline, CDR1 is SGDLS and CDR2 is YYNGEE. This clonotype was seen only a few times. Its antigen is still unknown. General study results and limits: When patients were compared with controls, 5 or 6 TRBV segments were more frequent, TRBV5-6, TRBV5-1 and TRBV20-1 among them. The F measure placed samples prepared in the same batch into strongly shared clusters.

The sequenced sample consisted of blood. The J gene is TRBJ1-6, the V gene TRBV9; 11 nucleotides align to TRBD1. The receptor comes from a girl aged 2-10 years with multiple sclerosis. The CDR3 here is CASSVGDRGLTPLHF. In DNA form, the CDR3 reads TGTGCCAGCAGCGTAGGGGACAGGGGGTTGACACCCCTCCACTTT.